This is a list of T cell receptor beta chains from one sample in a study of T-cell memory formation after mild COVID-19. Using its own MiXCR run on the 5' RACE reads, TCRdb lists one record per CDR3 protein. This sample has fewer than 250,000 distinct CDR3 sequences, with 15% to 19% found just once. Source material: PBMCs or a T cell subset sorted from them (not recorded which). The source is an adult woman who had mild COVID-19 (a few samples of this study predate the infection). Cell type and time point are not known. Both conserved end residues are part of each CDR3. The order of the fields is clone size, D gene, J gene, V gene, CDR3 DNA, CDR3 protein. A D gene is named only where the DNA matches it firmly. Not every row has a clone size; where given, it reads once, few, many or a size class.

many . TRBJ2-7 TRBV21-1 TGTGCCAGCAGCAAAGTGAGCGGGCGGTCCAGGAACGAGCAGTACTTC CASSKVSGRSRNEQYF
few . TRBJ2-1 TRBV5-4 TGTGCCAGCACCCAGGGGGGGGCCGGTGAGCAGTTCTTC CASTQGGAGEQFF
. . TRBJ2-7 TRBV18 TGTGCCAGCTCGCCCCAGCCCTCCTACGAGCAGTACTTC CASSPQPSYEQYF
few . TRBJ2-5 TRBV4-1 TGCGCCAGCAGCCAAGTTGATCGGGGATGGGAGACCCAGTACTTC CASSQVDRGWETQYF
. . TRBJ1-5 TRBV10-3 TGTGCCATCAGTGACGACACCCGGGACCGCAATCAGCCCCAGCATTTT CAISDDTRDRNQPQHF
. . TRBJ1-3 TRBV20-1 TGCAGTGCTAGAGACTCAAGTCCCGGAAACACCATATATTTT CSARDSSPGNTIYF
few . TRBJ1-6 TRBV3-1 TGTGCCAGCAGGGGGTGGGAATCACCCCTCCACTTT CASRGWESPLHF
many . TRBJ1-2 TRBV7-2 TGTGCCAGCAGCTTAGAACAGCGCTATGGCTACACCTTC CASSLEQRYGYTF
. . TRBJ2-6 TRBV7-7 TGTGCTAGCAGCACTCGCGAGGCCAACGTCCTGACTTTC CASSTREANVLTF
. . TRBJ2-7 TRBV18 TGTGCCAGCCGCAGACAGGCCTTCTCCTACGAGCAGTACTTC CASRRQAFSYEQYF
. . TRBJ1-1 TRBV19 TGTGCCAGTAGTATGACCGGAGGGGGAACTGAAGCTTTCTTT CASSMTGGGTEAFF
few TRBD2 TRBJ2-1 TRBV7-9 TGTGCCAGCAGCTTAGCTGGTGGCGGGAGTCGGGTTGTTAATGAGCAGTTCTTC CASSLAGGGSRVVNEQFF
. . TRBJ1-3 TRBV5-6 TGTGCCAGCAGACAAAAGCCGACCGACCCCGTGTCTGGAAACACCATATATTTT CASRQKPTDPVSGNTIYF
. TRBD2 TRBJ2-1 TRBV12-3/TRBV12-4 TGTGCCAGCAGCCCCAGGGGCGGGGGGCCCAATGAGCAGTTCTTC CASSPRGGGPNEQFF
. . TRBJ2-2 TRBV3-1 TGTGCCAGCAGCCGCTCACGGGCAGGGGTCACCGGGGAGCTGTTTTTT CASSRSRAGVTGELFF
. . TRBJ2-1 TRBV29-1 TGCACCCTGGAAGGGGTACGGGGAGAGCAGTTCTTC CTLEGVRGEQFF
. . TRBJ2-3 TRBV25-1 TGTGCCAGCAGTTTGAATTGGGGGGCTGTAGATACGCAGTATTTT CASSLNWGAVDTQYF
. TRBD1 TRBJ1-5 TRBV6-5 TGTGCCAGCAGTCTTACAGGGGGTCAGACCCAGCATTTT CASSLTGGQTQHF
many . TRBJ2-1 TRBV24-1 TGTGCCACCAGTGAGCCCAGACAGTCGCGGAATGAGCAGTTCTTC CATSEPRQSRNEQFF
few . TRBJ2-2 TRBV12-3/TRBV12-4 TGTGCCAGCAGTATCCTCGGGGAGCTGTTTTTT CASSILGELFF
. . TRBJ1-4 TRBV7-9 TGTGCCAGCAGCCTGGACAGTAATGAAAAACTGTTTTTT CASSLDSNEKLFF
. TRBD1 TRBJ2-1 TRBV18 TGTGCCAGCTCACCGAATCTCGTCGGGACAGGGGTGATGAATGAGCAGTTCTTC CASSPNLVGTGVMNEQFF
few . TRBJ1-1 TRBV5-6 TGTGCCAGCAGCTTGGTCGGCACAGGGACGAACACTGAAGCTTTCTTT CASSLVGTGTNTEAFF
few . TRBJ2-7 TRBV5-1 TGCGCCAGCAGCTTGTCCGGGGAGATGACCTACGAGCAGTACTTC CASSLSGEMTYEQYF
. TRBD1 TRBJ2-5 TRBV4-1 TGCGCCAGCAGCCAAGATGGGACAGGGGGATTAGAGACCCAGTACTTC CASSQDGTGGLETQYF
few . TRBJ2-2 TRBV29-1 TGCAGCGTTTCGACCTTCGGGGAGCTGTTTTTT CSVSTFGELFF
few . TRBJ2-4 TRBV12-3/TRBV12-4 TGTGCCAGCAGCCGCGGACAGACACTAGCCAAAAACATTCAGTACTTC CASSRGQTLAKNIQYF